This is a list of T cell receptor beta chains from one sample in a study of T cells after yellow fever vaccination. TCRdb called the 5' RACE reads again in MiXCR, with one record for every CDR3 protein. The data contain 95,000 to 150,000 distinct CDR3 sequences, approximately 14% of them singletons. Material: CD8+ T cells sorted from PBMCs, obtained 5 days after the yellow fever booster vaccination. The receptor source for this set is a man aged 18 to 29 who received the YFV17D yellow fever vaccine. Each CDR3 is given with its conserved first and last residue. A D gene is named only where the DNA matches it firmly. Clone size, where shown, is once, few, many, or a class for clones that have expanded.

few . TRBJ1-1 TRBV4-1 CASSLWRGSTEAFF TGCGCCAGCAGCCTGTGGAGGGGCTCCACTGAAGCTTTCTTT
. . TRBJ2-3 TRBV7-9 CASLGVRTDTQYF TGTGCCAGCCTCGGGGTCCGCACAGATACGCAGTATTTT
few . TRBJ2-5 TRBV7-9 CASSSYRGGQETQYF TGTGCCAGCAGCTCCTACAGGGGGGGGCAAGAGACCCAGTACTTC
. . TRBJ2-5 TRBV28 CASSLRGREVTQYF TGTGCCAGCAGTTTAAGGGGCAGGGAGGTGACCCAGTACTTC
many TRBD1 TRBJ1-1 TRBV4-2 CASSQNRGTHTEAFF TGTGCCAGCAGCCAAAACAGGGGTACTCACACTGAAGCTTTCTTT
few . TRBJ2-1 TRBV5-1 CASSLANGGIYNEQFF TGCGCCAGCAGCTTGGCCAACGGTGGGATCTACAATGAGCAGTTCTTC
few . TRBJ1-4 TRBV4-1 CASSGRGVSNEKLFF TGCGCCAGCAGCGGGCGAGGGGTATCTAATGAAAAACTGTTTTTT
few . TRBJ1-2 TRBV29-1 CSVQEGRYGYTF TGCAGCGTTCAGGAGGGCCGCTATGGCTACACCTTC
. TRBD2 TRBJ2-2 TRBV6-5 CASSYSLAGMTNTGELFF TGTGCCAGCAGTTACTCCCTAGCGGGGATGACGAACACCGGGGAGCTGTTTTTT
few . TRBJ1-1 TRBV4-2 CASSQYRATEAFF TGTGCCAGCAGCCAGTACAGGGCCACTGAAGCTTTCTTT
. . TRBJ2-6 TRBV4-3 CASSQDRAGYNVLTF TGCGCCAGCAGCCAAGATCGGGCGGGCTACAACGTCCTGACTTTC
. . TRBJ1-5 TRBV4-3 CASSQEEGLNQPQHF TGCGCCAGCAGCCAAGAAGAGGGGCTCAATCAGCCCCAGCATTTT
few . TRBJ1-2 TRBV29-1 CSVDSGANYGYTF TGCAGCGTGGACTCGGGCGCTAACTATGGCTACACCTTC
few . TRBJ2-7 TRBV11-2 CASSLAVGIYEQYF TGTGCCAGCAGCTTAGCCGTAGGGATCTACGAGCAGTACTTC
. TRBD1 TRBJ2-7 TRBV12-3/TRBV12-4 CASSWTGTEQYF TGTGCCAGCAGTTGGACAGGCACCGAGCAGTACTTC
. TRBD2 TRBJ2-3 TRBV7-9 CASSPGLAGVPKRNTQYF TGTGCCAGCAGCCCCGGCCTAGCGGGGGTACCCAAACGGAATACGCAGTATTTT
. . TRBJ2-2 TRBV5-5 CASSNDPANTGELFF TGTGCCAGCAGCAACGACCCGGCGAACACCGGGGAGCTGTTTTTT
. . TRBJ1-2 TRBV27 CASSLSITGNYGYTF TGTGCCAGCAGTTTATCCATCACAGGGAACTATGGCTACACCTTC
few . TRBJ2-7 TRBV27 CASSYYGPVGEQYF TGTGCCAGCAGTTATTACGGACCGGTGGGCGAGCAGTACTTC
few TRBD1 TRBJ2-7 TRBV5-1 CASSLATGTGWNEQYF TGCGCCAGCAGCTTGGCCACCGGGACAGGGTGGAACGAGCAGTACTTC
many TRBD2 TRBJ2-3 TRBV5-1 CASSLVQRGTQYF TGCGCCAGCAGCTTGGTCCAGCGGGGTACGCAGTATTTT
few TRBD1 TRBJ2-3 TRBV5-1 CASSLGLTGGGTDTQYF TGCGCCAGCAGCTTGGGGTTGACAGGGGGCGGAACAGATACGCAGTATTTT
. . TRBJ1-3 TRBV4-3 CASSQIDAYSGNTIYF TGCGCCAGCAGCCAGATTGACGCTTACTCTGGAAACACCATATATTTT
few . TRBJ1-3 TRBV4-1 CASGLRKVSGNTIYF TGCGCCAGCGGCCTAAGAAAAGTCTCTGGAAACACCATATATTTT
. . TRBJ2-3 TRBV11-2 CASSLGTSAWTQYF TGTGCCAGCAGCTTAGGTACTAGTGCCTGGACGCAGTATTTT
. . TRBJ2-7 TRBV4-2 CASSQYAQRMAYEQYF TGTGCCAGCAGCCAATATGCCCAGCGGATGGCCTACGAGCAGTACTTC
. TRBD2 TRBJ2-3 TRBV7-9 CASSFLAGAAGTQYF TGTGCCAGCAGCTTTCTAGCGGGGGCCGCAGGTACGCAGTATTTT
few TRBD2 TRBJ2-3 TRBV7-2 CASSLGLRGGGADTQYF TGTGCCAGCAGCTTAGGATTGCGGGGGGGCGGGGCAGATACGCAGTATTTT
. TRBD2 TRBJ2-2 TRBV7-2 CASSWTSGVDTGELFF TGTGCCAGCAGCTGGACTAGCGGGGTAGACACCGGGGAGCTGTTTTTT
. TRBD1 TRBJ2-7 TRBV6-5 CASREPRQGVYEQYF TGTGCCAGCAGGGAACCGCGACAGGGGGTCTACGAGCAGTACTTC
few . TRBJ1-1 TRBV7-6 CASTSGNTEAFF TGTGCCAGCACTTCCGGTAACACTGAAGCTTTCTTT